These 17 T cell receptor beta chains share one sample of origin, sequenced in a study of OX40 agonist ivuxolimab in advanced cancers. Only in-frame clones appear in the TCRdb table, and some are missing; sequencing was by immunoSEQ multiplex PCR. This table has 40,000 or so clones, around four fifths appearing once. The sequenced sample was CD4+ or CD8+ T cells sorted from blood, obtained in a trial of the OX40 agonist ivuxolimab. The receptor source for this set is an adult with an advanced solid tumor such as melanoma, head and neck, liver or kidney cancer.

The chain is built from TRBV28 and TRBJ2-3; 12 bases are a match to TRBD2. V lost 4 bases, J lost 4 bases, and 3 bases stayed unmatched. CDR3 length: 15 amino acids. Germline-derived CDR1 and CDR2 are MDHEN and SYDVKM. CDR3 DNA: TGTGCCAGCAGTTCCCTAGCGGGGGGGCCAGATACGCAGTATTTT. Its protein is CASSSLAGGPDTQYF.

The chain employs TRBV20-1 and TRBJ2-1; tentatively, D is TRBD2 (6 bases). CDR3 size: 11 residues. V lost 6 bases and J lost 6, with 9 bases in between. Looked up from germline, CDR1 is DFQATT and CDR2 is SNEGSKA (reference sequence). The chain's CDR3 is CSAATSNEQFF. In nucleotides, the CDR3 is TGCAGTGCGGCGACTAGCAATGAGCAGTTCTTC.

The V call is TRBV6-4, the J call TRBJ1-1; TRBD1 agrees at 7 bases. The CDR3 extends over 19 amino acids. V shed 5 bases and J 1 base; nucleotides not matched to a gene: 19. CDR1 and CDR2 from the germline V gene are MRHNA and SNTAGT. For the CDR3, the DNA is TGTGCCAGCAGTTGTACTCCCGGGACAGAAATAAACAAGAACACTGAAGCTTTCTTT. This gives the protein CASSCTPGTEINKNTEAFF.

The CDR3 loop reads CASSSRGLDNNEQFF. CDR3 sequence (DNA): TGTGCCAGCAGCTCGAGGGGACTGGACAACAATGAGCAGTTCTTC. J is TRBJ2-1 and V is TRBV7-2; D might be TRBD2 (6 bases). Trimming removed 4 bases at V and 5 bases at J, with 15 bases between. There are 15 residues in the CDR3. Looked up from germline, CDR1 is SGHTA and CDR2 is FQGNSA.

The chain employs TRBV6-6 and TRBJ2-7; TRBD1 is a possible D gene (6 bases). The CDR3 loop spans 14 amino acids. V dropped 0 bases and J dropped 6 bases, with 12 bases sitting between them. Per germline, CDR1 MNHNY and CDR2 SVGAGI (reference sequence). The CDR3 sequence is CASSYSQGTGEQYF. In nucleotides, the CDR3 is TGTGCCAGCAGTTACTCACAGGGTACGGGCGAGCAGTACTTC.

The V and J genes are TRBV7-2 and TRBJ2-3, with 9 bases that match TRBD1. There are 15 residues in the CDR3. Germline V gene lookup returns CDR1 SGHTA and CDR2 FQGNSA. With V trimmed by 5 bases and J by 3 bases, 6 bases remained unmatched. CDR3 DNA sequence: TGTGCCAGCAGCCTAAGGACAGGGGTAACAGATACGCAGTATTTT. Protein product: CASSLRTGVTDTQYF.

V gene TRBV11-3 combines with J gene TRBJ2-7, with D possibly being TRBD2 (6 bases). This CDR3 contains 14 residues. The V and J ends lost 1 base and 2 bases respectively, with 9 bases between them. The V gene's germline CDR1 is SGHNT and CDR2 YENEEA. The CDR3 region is CASSLGPGAYEQYF. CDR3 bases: TGTGCCAGCAGCTTAGGTCCGGGAGCCTACGAGCAGTACTTC.

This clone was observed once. CDR3 protein: CASSPSSYPGANVLTF. The CDR3 bases are TGTGCCAGCAGTCCCTCGTCTTACCCTGGGGCCAACGTCCTGACTTTC. This rearrangement joins TRBV27 to TRBJ2-6; D is uncertain. CDR1 and CDR2 (germline): MNHEY, SMNVEV (reference sequence). The V end was cut by 5 bases, the J end by 2 bases, with 13 bases between. The CDR3 has 16 residues.

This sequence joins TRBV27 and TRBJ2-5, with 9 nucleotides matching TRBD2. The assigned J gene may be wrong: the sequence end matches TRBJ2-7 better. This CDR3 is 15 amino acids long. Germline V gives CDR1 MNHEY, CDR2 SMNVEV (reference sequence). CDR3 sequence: CASSPLAGPSYEQYF. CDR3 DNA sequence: TGTGCCAGCAGTCCTCTAGCGGGACCCTCCTACGAGCAGTACTTC.

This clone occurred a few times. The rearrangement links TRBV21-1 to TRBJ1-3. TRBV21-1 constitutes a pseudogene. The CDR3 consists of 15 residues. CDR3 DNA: TGTGCCAGCAGCAAACGGAGGGTCTCTGGAAACACCATATATTTT. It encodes CASSKRRVSGNTIYF.

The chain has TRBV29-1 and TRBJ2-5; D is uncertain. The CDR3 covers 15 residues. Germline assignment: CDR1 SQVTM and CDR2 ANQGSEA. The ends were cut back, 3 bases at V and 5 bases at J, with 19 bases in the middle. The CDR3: CSVDGSNLLGETQYF. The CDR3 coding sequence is TGCAGCGTTGATGGGTCGAACCTCCTCGGGGAGACCCAGTACTTC.

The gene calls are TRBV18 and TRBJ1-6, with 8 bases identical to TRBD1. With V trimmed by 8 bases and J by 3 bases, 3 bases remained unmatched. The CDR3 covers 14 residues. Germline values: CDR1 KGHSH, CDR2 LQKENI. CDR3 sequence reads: CASQGADYNSPLHF. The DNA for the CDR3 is TGTGCCAGCCAGGGGGCAGACTATAATTCACCCCTCCACTTT.

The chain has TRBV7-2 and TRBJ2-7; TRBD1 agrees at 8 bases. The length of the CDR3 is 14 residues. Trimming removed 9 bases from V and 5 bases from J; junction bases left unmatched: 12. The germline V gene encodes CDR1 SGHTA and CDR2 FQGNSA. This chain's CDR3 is CASKRIQGANEQYF. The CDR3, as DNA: TGTGCCAGTAAACGGATCCAGGGGGCTAACGAGCAGTACTTC.

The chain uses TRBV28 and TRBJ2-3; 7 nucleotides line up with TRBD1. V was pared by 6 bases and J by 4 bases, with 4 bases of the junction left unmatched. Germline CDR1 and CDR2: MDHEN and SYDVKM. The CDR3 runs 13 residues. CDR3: CASSRQGSDTQYF. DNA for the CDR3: TGTGCCAGCAGCCGACAGGGCTCAGATACGCAGTATTTT.

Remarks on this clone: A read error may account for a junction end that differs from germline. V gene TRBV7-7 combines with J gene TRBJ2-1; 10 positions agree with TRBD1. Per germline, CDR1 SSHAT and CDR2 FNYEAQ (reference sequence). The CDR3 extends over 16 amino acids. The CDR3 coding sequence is TGTGCTAGCAGCTTAGGGGGCGGGACAGGGGATGATGAGCAGTTCTTC. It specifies CASSLGGGTGDDEQFF.

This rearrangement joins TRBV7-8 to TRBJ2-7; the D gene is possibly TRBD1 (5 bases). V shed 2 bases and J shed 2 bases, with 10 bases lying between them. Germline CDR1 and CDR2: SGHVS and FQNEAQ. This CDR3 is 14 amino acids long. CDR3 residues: CASSLPGNPYEQYF. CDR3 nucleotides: TGTGCCAGCAGCTTACCAGGGAACCCCTACGAGCAGTACTTC.

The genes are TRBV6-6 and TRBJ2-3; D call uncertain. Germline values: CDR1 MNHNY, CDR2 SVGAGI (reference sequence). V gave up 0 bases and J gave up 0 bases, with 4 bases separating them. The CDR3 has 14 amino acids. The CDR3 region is CASSYSVSTDTQYF. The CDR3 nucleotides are TGTGCCAGCAGTTACTCGGTCAGCACAGATACGCAGTATTTT.